Listed below are T cell receptor beta chains from one sample, sequenced in a study of T cells after posttransplantation cyclophosphamide. The protocol was immunoSEQ multiplex PCR, while the TCRdb copy is restricted to in-frame clones and leaves out a portion. The sample shows about 39,000 clones, none of them appearing just once. Sample: PBMCs. The receptors stem from a woman between 50 and 59 years old in good health and a related stem cell transplant donor. Each CDR3 is given with its conserved first and last residue. The D gene is left open where the match is weak. Size values are once, few and many counts, or a class for expanded clones, and some rows have none.

clone_size	d_call	v_call	j_call	cdr3_aa	cdr3_nt
many	TRBD1	TRBV14	TRBJ1-3	CASSRQGGGNTIYF	TGTGCCAGCAGCCGACAGGGGGGCGGAAACACCATATATTTT
many	TRBD2	TRBV7-2	TRBJ2-1	CASSLVAGGGYNEQFF	TGTGCCAGCAGCTTAGTCGCGGGAGGAGGTTACAATGAGCAGTTCTTC
many	TRBD1	TRBV15	TRBJ1-6	CATSEVTGVGSYNSPLHF	TGTGCCACCAGCGAGGTGACAGGGGTGGGCTCCTATAATTCACCCCTCCACTTT
many	-	TRBV5-1	TRBJ1-5	CASSPDGLSNQPQHF	TGCGCCAGCAGCCCGGACGGACTTAGCAATCAGCCCCAGCATTTT
-	-	TRBV13	TRBJ2-2	CASSSNELGELFF	TGTGCCAGCAGCTCTAATGAGCTCGGGGAGCTGTTTTTT
many	TRBD2	TRBV9	TRBJ2-1	CASSYTLAGGMGEQFF	TGTGCCAGCAGCTATACCCTAGCGGGGGGAATGGGTGAGCAGTTCTTC
many	TRBD1	TRBV27	TRBJ1-6	CASKQGPSSYNSPLHF	TGTGCCAGCAAACAGGGGCCGAGCTCCTATAATTCACCCCTCCACTTT
many	TRBD1	TRBV27	TRBJ2-1	CASTTGQGYNEQFF	TGTGCCAGCACCACGGGACAGGGGTACAATGAGCAGTTCTTC
many	-	TRBV18	TRBJ1-4	CASSPPFGGKTNEKLFF	TGTGCCAGCTCACCACCCTTCGGGGGAAAGACGAATGAAAAACTGTTTTTT
many	-	TRBV7-2	TRBJ2-3	CASSLHRTLRTDTQYF	TGTGCCAGCAGCTTGCATCGGACACTCCGCACAGATACGCAGTATTTT
many	-	TRBV7-3	TRBJ1-1	CASSFGGNTEAFF	TGTGCCAGCAGCTTTGGAGGGAACACTGAAGCTTTCTTT
many	TRBD1	TRBV7-9	TRBJ2-1	CASSGWTGDHLNEQFF	TGTGCCAGCAGCGGGTGGACAGGGGATCATCTCAATGAGCAGTTCTTC
many	-	TRBV25-1	TRBJ2-7	CASSEPGLYEQYF	TGTGCCAGCAGCGAACCGGGACTCTACGAGCAGTACTTC
many	-	TRBV7-8	TRBJ1-1	CASLKTQVMNTEAFF	TGTGCCAGTCTAAAAACCCAGGTTATGAACACTGAAGCTTTCTTT
many	TRBD1	TRBV6-5	TRBJ2-4	CASSRQGTKNIQYF	TGTGCCAGCAGTCGACAGGGGACCAAAAACATTCAGTACTTC
many	-	TRBV7-9	TRBJ1-1	CASCRVADTEAFF	TGTGCCAGCTGTCGTGTGGCGGACACTGAAGCTTTCTTT
many	TRBD1	TRBV6-6	TRBJ2-7	CASSYVGQGGEQYF	TGTGCCAGCAGTTACGTAGGACAGGGCGGGGAGCAGTACTTC
many	-	TRBV6-6	TRBJ2-7	CASSENYEQYF	TGTGCCAGCAGTGAGAACTACGAGCAGTACTTC
many	TRBD1	TRBV5-1	TRBJ1-1	CASSLSGQGSEAFF	TGCGCCAGCAGCTTATCGGGACAGGGTAGTGAAGCTTTCTTT
many	-	TRBV10-3	TRBJ2-1	CAISEGGSYNEQFF	TGTGCCATCTCCGAAGGGGGATCCTACAATGAGCAGTTCTTC
many	TRBD1	TRBV19	TRBJ1-5	CASRGTVRANQPQHF	TGTGCCAGTAGGGGGACAGTTAGAGCCAATCAGCCCCAGCATTTT